The 21 T cell receptor beta chains listed next were all sequenced from one sample in a study of shared clonotypes between healthy human individuals. Clones were sequenced by immunoSEQ multiplex PCR, and TCRdb holds only the in-frame ones, with some missing. The sample contains approximately 100,000 clones, roughly two thirds of which appear only once. The sequenced sample consisted of memory CD8+ T cells sorted from blood. Subset described: CD45RO+ cells pooled with CCR7-negative TemRA cells. These receptors came from a man aged 25-40 years in good health.

The chain uses TRBV25-1 and TRBJ1-5; no reliable D call. V lost 2 bases to trimming and J lost 5 bases, with 13 bases between them. CDR3 length: 15 amino acids. Germline V gene lookup returns CDR1 MGHDK and CDR2 SYGVNS. The CDR3, as DNA: TGTGCCAGCAGTGAAAAGCTGTCGGATGATCAGCCCCAGCATTTT. This encodes CASSEKLSDDQPQHF.

The chain is built from TRBV7-2 and TRBJ2-1, with no clear D. The germline V gene encodes CDR1 SGHTA and CDR2 FQGNSA. V was trimmed by 3 bases and J by 0 bases, leaving 3 bases between them. CDR3 length: 13 amino acids. This chain's CDR3 is CASSLDSYNEQFF. In DNA, the CDR3 is TGTGCCAGCAGCTTGGACTCCTACAATGAGCAGTTCTTC. The full variable domain, its missing parts supplied by reference TRBV7-2 and TRBJ2-1, is GAGVSQSPSNKVTEKGKDVELRCDPISGHTALYWYRQSLGQGLEFLIYFQGNSAPDKSGLPSDRFSAERTGGSVSTLTIQRTQQEDSAVYLCASSLDSYNEQFFGPGTRLTVL.

The chain joins TRBV25-1 to TRBJ2-2, with D perhaps TRBD1 (5 bases). CDR1 and CDR2 (germline): MGHDK, SYGVNS. The CDR3 contains 12 residues. With 8 bases removed from V and 6 bases from J, the gap between germline ends came to 10 bases. The CDR3 coding sequence is TGTGCCAGCGGCCTCAGGGCCGGGGAGCTGTTTTTT. This sequence encodes CASGLRAGELFF.

This clone was seen ten or more times. The gene calls are TRBV10-3 and TRBJ2-2; 9 nucleotides align to TRBD2. V lost 0 bases, J lost 3 bases, and 17 bases stayed unmatched. The length of the CDR3 is 21 residues. Germline CDR1 and CDR2: ENHRY and SYGVKD. CDR3 DNA sequence: TGTGCCATCAGTGAGTCGGGGACCCGGACTAGCGTGGCCCGGGACACCGGGGAGCTGTTTTTT. This translates into CAISESGTRTSVARDTGELFF.

The gene calls are TRBV14 and TRBJ2-2; 10 bases fit TRBD2. V shed 2 bases, J shed 7 bases, and the junction held 10 bases outside the gene matches. The CDR3 totals 17 residues. The germline V gene encodes CDR1 SGHDN and CDR2 FVKESK. The DNA of the CDR3 is TGTGCCAGCAGCCAAAGAGAGGGGCTAGCGGGAGTCGGGGAGCTGTTTTTT. It is translated as CASSQREGLAGVGELFF. Full variable domain (outside the CDR3, taken from reference TRBV14 and TRBJ2-2): EAGVTQFPSHSVIEKGQTVTLRCDPISGHDNLYWYRRVMGKEIKFLLHFVKESKQDESGMPNNRFLAERTGGTYSTLKVQPAELEDSGVYFCASSQREGLAGVGELFFGEGSRLTVL.

This clone was found a few times. The genes are TRBV6-4 and TRBJ2-1, with D tentatively TRBD2 (6 bases). Trimming took 0 bases from V and 7 from J, leaving 10 bases between them. Germline lookup yields CDR1 MRHNA and CDR2 SNTAGT. The CDR3 sequence is 14 residues long. This CDR3 is CASSDSGGSNEQFF. The DNA for the CDR3 is TGTGCCAGCAGTGACTCTGGGGGGTCTAATGAGCAGTTCTTC.

This clone was detected only a few times. The chain combines TRBV11-3 with TRBJ2-5, with 9 bases matching TRBD2. The V and J ends lost 6 bases and 5 bases, in that order; junction bases with no gene match: 4. This CDR3 has 13 amino acids. The germline CDR1 and CDR2 sequences are SGHNT and YENEEA. The DNA of the CDR3 is TGTGCCAGCAGTTACACTAGCGGGGAGACCCAGTACTTC. Translating it yields CASSYTSGETQYF.

V and J are TRBV6-1 and TRBJ2-5; no clear D. The CDR3 totals 13 residues. Germline V gives CDR1 MNHNS, CDR2 SASEGT. V lost 2 bases and J lost 5, with 9 bases in between. Here the CDR3 reads CASSEFEVETQYF. In DNA, the CDR3 is TGTGCCAGCAGTGAATTTGAAGTGGAGACCCAGTACTTC.

This clone was detected only a few times. Written as DNA, the CDR3 is TGTGCCAGCAGCTTGAGAGGGACAGGGCTGGATGAAAAACTGTTTTTT. It translates to CASSLRGTGLDEKLFF. V and J are TRBV5-4 and TRBJ1-4, with TRBD1 identical over 9 bases. Looked up from germline, CDR1 is SGHNT and CDR2 is YYREEE (reference sequence). The CDR3 is made up of 16 amino acids. V lost 1 base, J lost 6 bases, and 7 bases stayed unmatched.

This clone was counted a few times. The sample contains more than one DNA sequence encoding this CDR3. The chain is built from TRBV28 and TRBJ2-7; D gene uncertain. Germline lookup yields CDR1 MDHEN and CDR2 SYDVKM. The CDR3 consists of 12 residues. Trimming removed 5 bases at V and 0 bases at J, with 5 bases between. The CDR3: CASSPTSYEQYF. CDR3 DNA sequence: TGTGCCAGCAGTCCAACCTCCTACGAGCAGTACTTC.

This clone has just one count. The chain recombines TRBV15 with TRBJ2-1; 9 bases align to TRBD1. There are 16 residues in the CDR3. The germline V gene encodes CDR1 LNHNV and CDR2 YYDKDF (reference sequence). The V segment lost 6 bases and the J segment 4 bases; nucleotides outside the gene matches: 10. CDR3 bases: TGTGCCACCAGTGTTTTGGACAGGGGCCTGTACAATGAGCAGTTCTTC. The encoded protein is CATSVLDRGLYNEQFF.

This clone has ten or more counts. The chain recombines TRBV18 with TRBJ2-1; D tentatively fits TRBD1 or TRBD2 (5 bases each). The CDR3 extends over 12 amino acids. Germline CDR1 reads KGHSH; CDR2 reads LQKENI. The V and J ends lost 6 bases and 9 bases respectively, with 12 bases between them. CDR3 loop: CASSLGAPEQFF. The CDR3 DNA reads as TGTGCCAGCTCCCTCGGGGCCCCTGAGCAGTTCTTC. Full variable domain (missing parts from reference TRBV18 and TRBJ2-1): NAGVMQNPRHLVRRRGQEARLRCSPMKGHSHVYWYRQLPEEGLKFMVYLQKENIIDESGMPKERFSAEFPKEGPSILRIQQVVRGDSAAYFCASSLGAPEQFFGPGTRLTVL.

V gene TRBV19 combines with J gene TRBJ1-1; possible D gene TRBD1, 6 bases. From germline, CDR1 is LNHDA and CDR2 SQIVND (reference sequence). The CDR3 runs to 13 residues. V lost 6 bases to trimming and J lost 3 bases, with 11 bases between them. Written as DNA, the CDR3 is TGTGCCAGTAGAAGGACAGACTACACTGAAGCTTTCTTT. This translates into CASRRTDYTEAFF. The complete variable domain, with remaining parts taken from reference TRBV19 and TRBJ1-1, reads DGGITQSPKYLFRKEGQNVTLSCEQNLNHDAMYWYRQDPGQGLRLIYYSQIVNDFQKGDIAEGYSVSREKKESFPLTVTSAQKNPTAFYLCASRRTDYTEAFFGQGTRLTVV.

This rearrangement joins TRBV7-9 to TRBJ2-3; 8 bases are a match to TRBD2. Germline V gene lookup returns CDR1 SEHNR and CDR2 FQNEAQ (reference sequence). The V segment lost 5 bases and the J segment 0 bases; nucleotides outside the gene matches: 4. The CDR3 covers 15 residues. The CDR3 loop reads CASSPSGSSTDTQYF. The CDR3 region has the DNA TGTGCCAGCAGCCCAAGCGGGAGTAGCACAGATACGCAGTATTTT.

Comment on this clone: Other DNA sequences in the sample encode the same CDR3. The rearrangement uses TRBV5-1 and TRBJ2-7, with unresolved D. Germline V gene data show CDR1 as SGHRS and CDR2 as YFSETQ. The CDR3 extends over 14 amino acids. The V gene lost 4 bases and the J gene lost 3 bases, with 14 bases spanning the gap. CDR3 sequence: CASSPRAGDYEQYF. The CDR3 coding sequence is TGCGCCAGCAGCCCCCGGGCCGGAGACTACGAGCAGTACTTC.

This clone has only one observation. The chain employs TRBV5-4 and TRBJ1-4; D unclear. Deletions cut 2 bases from V and 5 bases from J, with 10 bases between. This CDR3 region has 14 residues. Germline loops: CDR1 SGHNT, CDR2 YYREEE (reference sequence). Here the CDR3 reads CASSLEQINEKLFF. In DNA form, the CDR3 reads TGTGCCAGCAGCTTAGAACAGATAAATGAAAAACTGTTTTTT.

As to this clone: A far more abundant clone sits one base away, making this likely a read error. The chain's CDR3 is CASSVFYEQYF. CDR3 nucleotide sequence: TGTGCCAGCAGTGTATTCTACGAGCAGTACTTC. The V call is TRBV6-1, the J call TRBJ2-7; D not resolved. Looked up from germline, CDR1 is MNHNS and CDR2 is SASEGT. The germline V and J ends were trimmed by 4 bases and 3 bases, with 4 bases remaining between them. CDR3 length: 11 residues.

The CDR3, as DNA: TGTGCCAGCAGGCCTACTAGCGGACCTCTCTACGAGCAGTACTTC. Its translation is CASRPTSGPLYEQYF. The chain couples TRBV11-1 to TRBJ2-7, with TRBD2 identical over 8 bases. The junction had 10 bases not matched to a gene; V was cut back by 6 bases and J by 3 bases. Germline loops: CDR1 SGHAT, CDR2 FQDESV (reference sequence). The CDR3 totals 15 residues. Filled out from reference TRBV11-1 and TRBJ2-7, the complete variable domain reads EAEVAQSPRYKITEKSQAVAFWCDPISGHATLYWYRQILGQGPELLVQFQDESVVDDSQLPKDRFSAERLKGVDSTLKIQPAELGDSAMYLCASRPTSGPLYEQYFGPGTRLTVT.

V and J are TRBV2 and TRBJ1-4; D is unresolved. Germline CDR1 is SNHLY and CDR2 is FYNNEI. V gave up 7 bases and J gave up 8 bases, with 20 bases separating them. The CDR3 contains 15 residues. CDR3 sequence (DNA): TGTGCCAGCATTATCTCGTCAAACTTGGGGGAAAAACTGTTTTTT. Amino acids: CASIISSNLGEKLFF.

This clone has only one observation. This chain connects TRBV4-1 to TRBJ1-2, with TRBD1 as a possible D gene (5 bases). Trimming pared 4 bases from V and 3 bases from J, leaving 18 bases between. The CDR3 is made up of 16 amino acids. Germline V gives CDR1 MGHRA, CDR2 YSYEKL. The CDR3 nucleotides are TGCGCCAGCAGCCCACCGGGACGGAGGACACACTATGGCTACACCTTC. This codes for CASSPPGRRTHYGYTF.

This clone was picked up many times. J is TRBJ2-2 and V is TRBV3-2. TRBV3-2 is a documented pseudogene. The CDR3 is made up of 9 amino acids. The CDR3 coding sequence is TGTGCCAGCAGCCCACGTGTGTTTTTT. Amino acid sequence: CASSPRVFF.